This T cell receptor beta chain is from a study of blood T cell repertoires in COVID-19. Study-wide background: COVID-19 samples collected from the United States, Italy and Spain covered acute and convalescent phases. PBMCs, B-cell-depleted T cells, or T cells were the source of the cDNA or gDNA that made up the material.

As handled by the study authors: Nucleated cell counts were estimated from reference gene primer amplification. Sequencing was performed with immunoSEQ multiplex PCR; in TCRdb, only in-frame clones are kept and a portion is missing. Clonal size and the V and J genes are those of that table, whereas D and trimming came from the DNA. The sample has more than 250,000 clones; around 83% are singletons. Trimming took off 6 bases at V and 0 bases at J, with 18 bases between the two ends. Looked up from germline, CDR1 is LNHNV and CDR2 is YYDKDF (reference sequence). This CDR3 region has 18 residues. Source material: peripheral blood. J is TRBJ2-6 and V is TRBV15, with TRBD1 as a possible D gene (6 bases). This TCR derives from a woman aged 45-60 years with acute or convalescent COVID-19. In DNA form, the CDR3 reads TGTGCCACCAGGGAAGGACAGCGGTTGTTCTCTGGGGCCAACGTCCTGACTTTC. Encoded protein: CATREGQRLFSGANVLTF.